This T cell receptor beta chain comes out of a study of T cell repertoires in cytomegalovirus infection. The overall study: CMV epitopes in the study were HLA-C-restricted (recently identified) and HLA-B-restricted (well studied). Signatures in public TCR beta sequences pointed to both CMV infection and matching HLA type. The study, taken as a whole, reports: The study identified carriers of CMV plus the relevant HLA from cumulative public TCR beta family frequency. HLA-C-restricted CMV clonotypes gave the most frequent clonotype in two of eight donors.

In TCRdb, the reads were re-called with MiXCR into one record per CDR3 protein. The table lists 830,000 or so distinct CDR3 sequences, approximately 32% of them singletons, with 9.5% to 15% in the top ten. CDR3 length equals 15 residues. The germline CDR1 and CDR2 sequences are LNHDA and SQIVND (reference sequence). The germline V and J ends were trimmed by 4 bases and 0 bases, with 9 bases remaining between them. Details on this clonotype: Its antigen is still unknown.

This TCR was sampled from a human donor in good health (CMV status not recorded). Some clones in this sample may be carry-over from other donors' samples. The rearrangement uses TRBV19 and TRBJ2-2, with a possible D match to TRBD1 (5 bases). This specimen consisted of cultured CD8+ T cells from PBMCs, obtained from culture after CMV antigen stimulation. As DNA, the CDR3 is TGTGCCAGTAGTACAGGGTTCGCGAACACCGGGGAGCTGTTTTTT. Protein: CASSTGFANTGELFF.